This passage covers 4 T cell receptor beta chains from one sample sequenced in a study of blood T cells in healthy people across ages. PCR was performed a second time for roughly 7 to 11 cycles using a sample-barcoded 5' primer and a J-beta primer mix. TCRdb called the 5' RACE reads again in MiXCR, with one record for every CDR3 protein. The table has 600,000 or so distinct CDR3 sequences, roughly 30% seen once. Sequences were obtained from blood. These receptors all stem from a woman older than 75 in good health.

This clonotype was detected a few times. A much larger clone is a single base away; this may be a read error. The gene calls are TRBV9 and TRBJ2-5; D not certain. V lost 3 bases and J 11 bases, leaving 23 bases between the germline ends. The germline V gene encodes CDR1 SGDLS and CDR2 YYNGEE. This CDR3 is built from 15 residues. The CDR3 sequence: CASSAGPRAHNEQYF. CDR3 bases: TGTGCCAGCAGCGCCGGACCAAGGGCCCACAATGAGCAGTACTTC.

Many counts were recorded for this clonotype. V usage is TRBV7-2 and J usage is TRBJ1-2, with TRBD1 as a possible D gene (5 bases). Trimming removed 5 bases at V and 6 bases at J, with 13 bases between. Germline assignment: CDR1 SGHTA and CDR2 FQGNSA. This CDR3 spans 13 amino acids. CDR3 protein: CASSPGTHNGYTF. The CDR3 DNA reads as TGTGCCAGCAGCCCCGGGACCCACAATGGCTACACCTTC.

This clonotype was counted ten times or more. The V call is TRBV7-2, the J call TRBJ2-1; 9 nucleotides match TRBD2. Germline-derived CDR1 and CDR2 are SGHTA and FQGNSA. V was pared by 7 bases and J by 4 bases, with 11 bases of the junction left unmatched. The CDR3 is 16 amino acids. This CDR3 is CASTGLAGISYNEQFF. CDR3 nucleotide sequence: TGTGCCAGCACCGGCCTAGCGGGGATCTCTTACAATGAGCAGTTCTTC.

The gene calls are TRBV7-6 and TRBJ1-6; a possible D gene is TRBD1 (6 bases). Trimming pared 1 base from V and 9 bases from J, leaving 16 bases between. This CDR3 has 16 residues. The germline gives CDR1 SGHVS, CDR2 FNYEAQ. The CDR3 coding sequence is TGTGCCAGCAGCTTAGACTTGACGGGGGCAGGTTCACCCCTCCACTTT. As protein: CASSLDLTGAGSPLHF. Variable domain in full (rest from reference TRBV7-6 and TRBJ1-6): GAGVSQSPRYKVTKRGQDVALRCDPISGHVSLYWYRQALGQGPEFLTYFNYEAQQDKSGLPNDRFSAERPEGSISTLTIQRTEQRDSAMYRCASSLDLTGAGSPLHFGNGTRLTVT.